These T cell receptor beta chains were read from a single sample in a study of shared clonotypes between healthy human individuals. Only in-frame clones appear in the TCRdb table, and some are missing; sequencing was by immunoSEQ multiplex PCR. The data show roughly 2.1 million clones, with around 93% seen just once and over 1.5% held by the top ten. The specimen was naive CD8+ T cells from PBMCs. These receptor sequences come from a man between 18 and 35 years old in good health. Some clones in this sample may be carry-over from other donors' samples. The conserved cysteine and the conserved F or W are not part of the CDR3 here. Size is stated for part of the rows, as once, few or many counts, or as a class when the clone is expanded.

size,J,V,CDR3
NA,TRBJ2-1,TRBV2,ASSRGGANNEQF
NA,TRBJ2-1,TRBV19,ASSIVLAGEQF
NA,TRBJ1-1,TRBV7-6,ASSFKYGTVNTEAF
NA,TRBJ2-1,TRBV6-1,ASSFGGDNEQF
NA,TRBJ2-7,TRBV15,ATSRDLGAGSYEQY
once,TRBJ2-7,TRBV5-1,ASSSEREREAKEQY
NA,NA,TRBV30,AWSGQGIPYEQY
once,TRBJ1-4,TRBV6-4,ATTPGTTNEKLF
NA,TRBJ2-3,TRBV27,ASSGTLSGLLERGVPQY
NA,TRBJ2-7,TRBV5-6,ASSPQGYEQY
NA,TRBJ2-7,TRBV14,ASSQGVRSYEQY
NA,TRBJ2-1,TRBV7-9,ASTTLTVVNEQF
NA,TRBJ2-2,TRBV25-1,ATCGWTGELF
NA,TRBJ2-5,TRBV28,ASSSDYPLY
NA,TRBJ2-7,TRBV30,AWDLSIGVPSSSYEQY
NA,TRBJ2-7,TRBV2,ASSEVEQGEGYEQY
once,TRBJ2-5,TRBV6-1,ASSESPGLTGTQY
NA,TRBJ1-2,TRBV29-1,SVERENYGYT
NA,TRBJ2-1,TRBV7-2,ASSLFPGGLAVPNEQF
NA,TRBJ2-7,TRBV9,ASSVGRGLNEQY
NA,TRBJ2-7,TRBV25-1,ASSVGNEQY
NA,TRBJ2-7,TRBV9,ASSVGRGGYEQY
NA,TRBJ2-6,TRBV28,ASHGDGGSGANVLT
NA,TRBJ2-1,TRBV7-6,ASSLGLAPNEQF
NA,TRBJ2-4,TRBV5-1,ASSLEGIKNIQY
once,TRBJ2-7,TRBV6-9,ASSLGARGYEQY
NA,TRBJ2-1,TRBV7-3,ASSLTGLAAEQF
once,TRBJ2-6,TRBV6-6,ASNQDRGPGANVLT
NA,TRBJ2-7,TRBV13,ASSLGDTSYEQY
once,TRBJ2-1,TRBV27,ASRGDGSAPNEQF
NA,TRBJ2-6,TRBV27,ASRTSAPSGANVLT
NA,TRBJ2-7,TRBV11-1,ASSLFNTPTLGNYEQY
NA,TRBJ2-7,TRBV5-6,ASSLPLAGDTYEQY
NA,TRBJ2-3,TRBV6-6,ASNPLLAGNTDTQY
NA,TRBJ2-1,TRBV2,ARGTGVYNEQF
NA,TRBJ2-7,TRBV2,ASSSHPGTGAAYEQY
NA,TRBJ1-2,TRBV6-1,ASSEFLDRGQGYT
NA,TRBJ2-7,TRBV7-9,ASSFPGGSSYEQY
NA,TRBJ1-3,TRBV19,ASSVRNSGNTIY
NA,TRBJ2-7,TRBV11-3,ASSIWGGLAGTYEQY
NA,TRBJ1-4,TRBV10-3,AISESGRGPESTNEKLF
NA,TRBJ2-1,TRBV19,ATSEAGAYNEQF
NA,TRBJ2-2,TRBV9,ASSTYPGLAGEAGELF
NA,TRBJ2-1,TRBV2,ASSGPPGENEQF
NA,TRBJ2-7,TRBV5-1,ASSLGLYGTGVPEQY
NA,TRBJ2-7,TRBV27,ASSLLPGQGSEQY
NA,TRBJ2-3,TRBV4-1,ASSHRLAGTDTQY
NA,TRBJ2-3,TRBV11-3,ASSLLATDTQY
NA,TRBJ2-1,TRBV4-1,ASSQVVRTSKQF
NA,TRBJ2-7,TRBV7-9,ASSLEAPAGVFTPWEQY
NA,TRBJ1-4,TRBV9,ASSVGGPNEKLF